Shown below are 18 T cell receptor beta chains from a single sample sequenced in a study of regulatory T cells in long-lasting Graves disease (dated by TCRdb to about 2021). The library came from multiplex PCR. The listed sequencing device is Illumina HiSeq 4000. TCR beta libraries were built with iRepertoire HTBI primers and Arm-PCR amplification of CDR3 regions. TCRdb reworked the public reads: Q25 trimming with fastp, MiXCR clone assembly, productive beta chains retained. Rows are combined by CDR3 protein, so each entry shows the most common genes and DNA. The sample records roughly 400,000 distinct CDR3 sequences, around a fifth of which are singletons. 14% of the sample is held by the ten biggest clonotypes. The time point label here, explained by the study, means: persistent/refractory GD, antithyroid drugs over 5 years with positive TRAb. For both TCR sequencing and RNA sequencing, RNA was extracted from PBMCs in TRIzol.

The source material was peripheral blood mononuclear cells (PBMCs), sampled when the disease was refractory, from a patient treated with antithyroid drugs. The receptors originated from a female donor with Graves disease.

This clonotype was picked up many times. V usage is TRBV28 and J usage is TRBJ1-5; 10 nucleotides line up with TRBD1. Trimming at V came to 4 bases and at J to 7 bases, leaving 7 bases not matched to a gene. Germline V gives CDR1 MDHEN, CDR2 SYDVKM. The CDR3 spans 15 residues. In nucleotides, the CDR3 is TGTGCCAGCAGTTCCCGGGACAGGGGTGACCAGCCCCAGCATTTT. Encoded protein: CASSSRDRGDQPQHF.

This clonotype was observed at least ten times. The V gene is TRBV2, the J gene TRBJ1-1; TRBD1 agrees at 8 bases. Germline V CDR1 and CDR2: SNHLY, FYNNEI. V lost 7 bases to trimming and J lost 1 base; unmatched junction nucleotides: 2. This CDR3 is 13 amino acids long. The CDR3 protein is CASIGTGNTEAFF. The CDR3 DNA follows: TGTGCCAGCATCGGGACAGGGAACACTGAAGCTTTCTTT.

This clonotype was seen more than once but under ten times. The J gene is TRBJ2-7, the V gene TRBV7-3; 7 bases are shared with TRBD2. Germline values: CDR1 SGHTA, CDR2 FQGTGA. The CDR3 spans 14 residues. V dropped 2 bases and J dropped 6; count of bases not matched to a gene: 7. The CDR3 spells CASSLAGDRGEQYF. CDR3 nucleotides: TGTGCCAGCAGCTTAGCGGGAGATCGAGGCGAGCAGTACTTC.

This clonotype showed up just a few times. This sequence joins TRBV30 and TRBJ2-2, with D possibly matching TRBD2 (7 bases). CDR3 length: 16 amino acids. Per the germline V gene, CDR1 is GTSNPN and CDR2 is SVGIG (reference sequence). Trimming pared 5 bases from V and 6 bases from J, leaving 22 bases between. CDR3 coding DNA: TGTGCCTGGGGAGGGGGGGGCGCATTCTTTGCCGGGGAGCTGTTTTTT. This sequence encodes CAWGGGGAFFAGELFF.

This clonotype was observed a few times. The V call is TRBV27, the J call TRBJ2-7, with D perhaps matching TRBD2 (6 bases). The CDR3 extends over 14 amino acids. Germline CDR1 MNHEY, CDR2 SMNVEV (reference sequence). Trimming took 5 bases from V and 8 from J, leaving 19 bases between them. The CDR3 DNA reads as TGTGCCAGCAGTCCCCTCGCGGATAGCGGAAAGCAGTACTTC. Residues: CASSPLADSGKQYF.

The chain combines TRBV5-1 with TRBJ1-1; possibly TRBD1 for D (6 bases). The CDR3 spans 11 residues. The germline gives CDR1 SGHRS, CDR2 YFSETQ. The V end was cut by 5 bases, the J end by 8 bases, with 10 bases between. CDR3 nucleotide sequence: TGCGCCAGCAGGGGACAACAAGAAGCTTTCTTT. This codes for CASRGQQEAFF.

Remarks on this clonotype: A much larger clone sits a single nucleotide away, making a read error possible. The rearrangement links TRBV19 to TRBJ1-1, with unresolved D. CDR1 is LNHDA and CDR2 is SQIVND in the germline V gene (reference sequence). This CDR3 has 14 amino acids. For the CDR3, the DNA is TGTGCCAGTAGTACATCAGGTCAGGATACTGAAGCTCTCTTT. Its protein product is CASSTSGQDTEALF.

This clonotype was counted between two and nine times. J is TRBJ1-4 and V is TRBV6-2 or TRBV6-3; 8 bases match TRBD1. V lost 6 bases, J lost 7 bases, and 10 bases stayed unmatched. The CDR3 is made up of 15 amino acids. Germline V gene data show CDR1 as MNHEY and CDR2 as SVGEGT. The CDR3 is CASSPGTGGSEKLFF. The CDR3, as DNA: TGTGCCAGCAGCCCTGGGACAGGTGGTTCTGAAAAACTGTTTTTT.

This clonotype came up once. For the CDR3, the DNA is TGCAGTGCTAGCAGGGCCGGGACTAGCGGGATCTACGAGCAGTACTTC. It encodes CSASRAGTSGIYEQYF. The V and J genes are TRBV20-1 and TRBJ2-7; TRBD2 aligns across 13 bases. CDR3 length equals 16 residues. Trimming cost V 3 bases and J 3 bases; bases outside gene matches: 8. Per the germline V gene, CDR1 is DFQATT and CDR2 is SNEGSKA (reference sequence).

The rearrangement uses TRBV19 and TRBJ1-2; no firm D call. Germline V gene sequence: CDR1 LNHDA, CDR2 SQIVND (reference sequence). There are 17 residues in the CDR3. Deletions cut 4 bases from V and 0 bases from J, with 18 bases between. The DNA of the CDR3 is TGTGCCAGTAGTACGTCAGGATTAAAATTTTCTAACTATGGCTACACCTTC. Encoded protein: CASSTSGLKFSNYGYTF. Full variable domain (rest looked up from reference TRBV19 and TRBJ1-2): DGGITQSPKYLFRKEGQNVTLSCEQNLNHDAMYWYRQDPGQGLRLIYYSQIVNDFQKGDIAEGYSVSREKKESFPLTVTSAQKNPTAFYLCASSTSGLKFSNYGYTFGSGTRLTVV.

This clonotype was detected only a few times. The V and J genes are TRBV30 and TRBJ1-4; no firm D call. The germline V gene encodes CDR1 GTSNPN and CDR2 SVGIG (reference sequence). Trimming stripped 5 bases from V and 0 bases from J, with 7 bases between. CDR3 length: 13 residues. CDR3 bases: TGTGCCTGGGAGGAGGCAACTAATGAAAAACTGTTTTTT. Protein product: CAWEEATNEKLFF.

This clonotype was detected only a few times. V is TRBV18 and J is TRBJ2-5; TRBD2 matches at 11 bases. The CDR3 contains 14 residues. The V gene end was trimmed by 5 bases and the J gene end by 4 bases; junction bases not matched to a gene: 3. Germline values: CDR1 KGHSH, CDR2 LQKENI. The CDR3 spells CASSGTSGAETQYF. The CDR3 nucleotides are TGTGCCAGCTCAGGGACTAGCGGCGCAGAGACCCAGTACTTC.

The chain couples TRBV20-1 to TRBJ2-2, with D perhaps matching TRBD1 (6 bases). The CDR3 contains 15 residues. The V gene lost 1 base and the J gene lost 1 base, with 10 bases spanning the gap. Germline V gene data show CDR1 as DFQATT and CDR2 as SNEGSKA (reference sequence). DNA of the CDR3: TGCAGTGCTAGAGGGGGGCGAGGGAACACCGGGGAGCTGTTTTTT. Encoded protein: CSARGGRGNTGELFF.

V usage is TRBV3-1 and J usage is TRBJ2-7; 7 bases are shared with TRBD2. Germline V gene lookup returns CDR1 LGHDT and CDR2 YNNKEL (reference sequence). J lost 4 bases, V lost 3 bases, and 0 bases had no gene match. CDR3 length: 12 residues. CDR3 in amino acids: CASSQREYEQYF. In DNA, the CDR3 is TGTGCCAGCAGCCAGCGGGAGTACGAGCAGTACTTC.

V is TRBV6-2 or TRBV6-3 and J is TRBJ2-1; D call uncertain. The CDR3 loop spans 15 amino acids. Trimming pared 7 bases from V and 2 bases from J, leaving 15 bases between. Per germline, CDR1 MNHEY and CDR2 SVGEGT. The CDR3 DNA follows: TGTGCCAGCACTCCAGACCAAGAGGCCTACAATGAGCAGTTCTTC. It codes for CASTPDQEAYNEQFF.

V usage is TRBV6-1 and J usage is TRBJ2-5; 7 bases line up with TRBD2. After removal of 7 bases from V and 5 bases from J, the junction contained 7 bases not matched to a gene. Germline CDR1 reads MNHNS; CDR2 reads SASEGT. CDR3 length equals 13 residues. The CDR3 nucleotides are TGTGCCAGCAAGGAGGGAGGGCCGGAGACCCAGTACTTC. This translates into CASKEGGPETQYF.

A few counts support this clonotype. The chain couples TRBV28 to TRBJ2-2, with a weak D call TRBD1 (6 bases). The CDR3 contains 15 residues. The germline CDR1 and CDR2 sequences are MDHEN and SYDVKM. V was clipped by 6 bases and J by 4 bases, with 15 bases between them. The CDR3 reads CASSSPDRPTGELFF. CDR3 DNA sequence: TGTGCCAGCAGCAGCCCCGACAGGCCCACCGGGGAGCTGTTTTTT.

This clonotype was counted ten times or more. This chain's CDR3 is CASSEGRMMNTEAFF. The CDR3, as DNA: TGTGCCAGCAGTGAAGGGCGGATGATGAACACTGAAGCTTTCTTT. The chain has TRBV2 and TRBJ1-1; D is unclear. V lost 1 base, J lost 0 bases, and 9 bases lay in between. Germline V gene lookup returns CDR1 SNHLY and CDR2 FYNNEI. The length of the CDR3 is 15 residues.